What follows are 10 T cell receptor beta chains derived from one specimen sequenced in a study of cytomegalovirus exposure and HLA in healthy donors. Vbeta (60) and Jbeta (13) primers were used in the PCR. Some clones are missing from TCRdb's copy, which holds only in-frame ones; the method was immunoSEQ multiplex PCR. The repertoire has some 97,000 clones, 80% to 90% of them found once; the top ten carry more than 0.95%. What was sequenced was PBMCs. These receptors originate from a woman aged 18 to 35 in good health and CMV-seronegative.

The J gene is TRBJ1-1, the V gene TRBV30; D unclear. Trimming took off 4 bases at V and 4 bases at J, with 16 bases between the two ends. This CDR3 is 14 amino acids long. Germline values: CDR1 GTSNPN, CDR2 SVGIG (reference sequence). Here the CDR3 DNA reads TGTGCCTGGATCCTGCGGGCAGGATCCACTGAAGCTTTCTTT. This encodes CAWILRAGSTEAFF.

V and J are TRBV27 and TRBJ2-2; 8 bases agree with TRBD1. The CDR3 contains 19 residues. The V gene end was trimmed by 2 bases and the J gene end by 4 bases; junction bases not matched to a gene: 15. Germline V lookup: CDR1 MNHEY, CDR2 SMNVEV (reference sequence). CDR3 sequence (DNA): TGTGCCAGCAGTTTAACTGTGCCTCAGGGGGCGCGGGCCACCGGGGAGCTGTTTTTT. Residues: CASSLTVPQGARATGELFF.

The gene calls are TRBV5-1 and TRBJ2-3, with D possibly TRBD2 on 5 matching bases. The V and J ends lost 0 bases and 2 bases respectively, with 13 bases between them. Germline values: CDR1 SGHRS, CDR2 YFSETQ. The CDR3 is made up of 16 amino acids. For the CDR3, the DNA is TGCGCCAGCAGCTTGGGAGGAGGCAGGCCCACAGATACGCAGTATTTT. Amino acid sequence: CASSLGGGRPTDTQYF.

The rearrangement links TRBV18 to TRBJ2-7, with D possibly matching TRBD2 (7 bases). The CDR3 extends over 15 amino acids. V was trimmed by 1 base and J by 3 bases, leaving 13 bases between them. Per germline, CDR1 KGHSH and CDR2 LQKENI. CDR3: CASSPQGGHHYEQYF. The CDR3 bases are TGTGCCAGCTCACCACAGGGGGGGCACCACTACGAGCAGTACTTC.

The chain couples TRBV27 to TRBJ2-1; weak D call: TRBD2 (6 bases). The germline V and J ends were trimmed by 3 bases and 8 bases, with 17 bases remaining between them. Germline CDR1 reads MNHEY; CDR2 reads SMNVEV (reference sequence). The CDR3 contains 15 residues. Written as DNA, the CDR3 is TGTGCCAGCAGTTTGGGCACTAGCAGGTTCTATGAGCAGTTCTTC. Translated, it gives CASSLGTSRFYEQFF.

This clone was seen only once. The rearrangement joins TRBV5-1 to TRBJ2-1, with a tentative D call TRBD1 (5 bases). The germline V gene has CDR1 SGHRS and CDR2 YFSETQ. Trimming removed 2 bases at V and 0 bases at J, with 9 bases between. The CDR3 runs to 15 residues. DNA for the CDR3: TGCGCCAGCAGCTTAGGGGAAGCCTCCTACAATGAGCAGTTCTTC. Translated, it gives CASSLGEASYNEQFF.

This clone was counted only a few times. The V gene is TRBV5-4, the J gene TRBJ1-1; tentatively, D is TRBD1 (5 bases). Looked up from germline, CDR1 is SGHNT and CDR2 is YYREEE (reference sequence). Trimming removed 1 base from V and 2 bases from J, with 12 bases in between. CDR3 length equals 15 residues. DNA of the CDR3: TGTGCCAGCAGCTTGCACAGGAGGGATAACACTGAAGCTTTCTTT. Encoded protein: CASSLHRRDNTEAFF.

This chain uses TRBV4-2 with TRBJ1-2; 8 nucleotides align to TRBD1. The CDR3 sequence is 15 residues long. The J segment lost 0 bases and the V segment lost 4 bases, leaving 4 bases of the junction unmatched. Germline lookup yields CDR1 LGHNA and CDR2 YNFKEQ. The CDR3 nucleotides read TGTGCCAGCAGCCCAGGACAGGGACCTAACTATGGCTACACCTTC. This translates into CASSPGQGPNYGYTF.

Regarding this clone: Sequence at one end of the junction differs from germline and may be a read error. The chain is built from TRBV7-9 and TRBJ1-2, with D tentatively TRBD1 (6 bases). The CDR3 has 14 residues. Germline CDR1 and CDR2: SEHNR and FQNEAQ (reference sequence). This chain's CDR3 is CSSSQRDIRYGYTF. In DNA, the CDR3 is TGTTCCAGCAGCCAACGGGACATTCGGTATGGCTACACCTTC.

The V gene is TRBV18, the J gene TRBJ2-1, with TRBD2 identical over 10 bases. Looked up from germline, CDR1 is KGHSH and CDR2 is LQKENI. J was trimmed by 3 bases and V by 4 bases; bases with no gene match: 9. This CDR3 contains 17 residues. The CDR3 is CASSLAGGLLVYNEQFF. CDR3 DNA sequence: TGTGCCAGCTCACTAGCGGGGGGCCTTCTGGTCTACAATGAGCAGTTCTTC.